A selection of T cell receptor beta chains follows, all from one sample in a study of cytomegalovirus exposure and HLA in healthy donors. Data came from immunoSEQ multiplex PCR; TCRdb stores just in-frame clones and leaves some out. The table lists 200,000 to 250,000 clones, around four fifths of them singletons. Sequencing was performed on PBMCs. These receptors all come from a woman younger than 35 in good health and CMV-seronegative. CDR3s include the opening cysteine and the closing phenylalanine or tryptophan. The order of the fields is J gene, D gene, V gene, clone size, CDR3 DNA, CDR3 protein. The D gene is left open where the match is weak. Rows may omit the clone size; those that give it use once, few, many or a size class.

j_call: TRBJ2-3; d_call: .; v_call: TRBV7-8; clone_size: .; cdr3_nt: TGTGCCACTCTAGGACTGGGGAGCACAGATACGCAGTATTTT; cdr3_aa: CATLGLGSTDTQYF
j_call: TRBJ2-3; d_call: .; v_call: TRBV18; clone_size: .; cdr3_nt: TGTGCCAGCTCACCAGACCGGGGTACAGATACGCAGTATTTT; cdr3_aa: CASSPDRGTDTQYF
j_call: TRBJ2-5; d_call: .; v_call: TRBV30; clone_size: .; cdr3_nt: TGTGCCTGGAGTCTTATTAGAGGGGAGACCCAGTACTTC; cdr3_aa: CAWSLIRGETQYF
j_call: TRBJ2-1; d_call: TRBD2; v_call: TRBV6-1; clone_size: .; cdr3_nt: TGTGCCAGCAGTGACGGGAGGGCCTACAATGAGCAGTTCTTC; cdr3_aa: CASSDGRAYNEQFF
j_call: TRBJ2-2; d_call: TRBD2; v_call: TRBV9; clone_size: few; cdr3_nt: TGTGCCAGCAGCGTAGCGGCTAGCGGGGACATCACCGGGGAGCTGTTTTTT; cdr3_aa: CASSVAASGDITGELFF
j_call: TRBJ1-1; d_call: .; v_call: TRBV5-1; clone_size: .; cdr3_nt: TGCGCCAGCAGCTTGGCCGTTCGGGGTATGAACACTGAAGCTTTCTTT; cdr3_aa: CASSLAVRGMNTEAFF
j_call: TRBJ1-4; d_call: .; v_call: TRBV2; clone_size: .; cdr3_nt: TGTGCCAGCAGTGAAGCCGGGGGTCGTAATGAAAAACTGTTTTTT; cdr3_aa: CASSEAGGRNEKLFF
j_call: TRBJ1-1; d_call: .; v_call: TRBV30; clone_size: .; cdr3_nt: TGTGCCTGGAGATGGACAGTTGGCACTGAAGCTTTCTTT; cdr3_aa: CAWRWTVGTEAFF
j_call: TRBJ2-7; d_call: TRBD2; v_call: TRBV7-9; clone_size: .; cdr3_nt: TGTGCCAGCAGCTTAGAAGCGGGGGGATCCTACGAGCAGTACTTC; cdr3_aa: CASSLEAGGSYEQYF
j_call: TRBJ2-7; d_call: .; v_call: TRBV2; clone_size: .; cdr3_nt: TGTGCCAGCAGTGAAAGGGAGCCCCCCTACGAGCAGTACTTC; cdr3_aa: CASSEREPPYEQYF
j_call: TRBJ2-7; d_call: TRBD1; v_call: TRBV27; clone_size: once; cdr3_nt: TGTGCCAGCAGGCCTGGGACAGGGGGAGAGCAGTACTTC; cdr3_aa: CASRPGTGGEQYF
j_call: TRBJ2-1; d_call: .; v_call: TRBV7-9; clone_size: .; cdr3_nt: TGTGCCAGCAGCTTTACAATTTGGGACCCACTCTCCTACAATGAGCAGTTCTTC; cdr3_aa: CASSFTIWDPLSYNEQFF
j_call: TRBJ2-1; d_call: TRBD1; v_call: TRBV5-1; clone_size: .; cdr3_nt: TGCGCCAGCAGCATCGGGACAGGGGCCTACAATGAGCAGTTCTTC; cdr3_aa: CASSIGTGAYNEQFF
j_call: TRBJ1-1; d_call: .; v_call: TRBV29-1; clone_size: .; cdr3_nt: TGCAGCGTTGTGGAGGGGGACATCACTGAAGCTTTCTTT; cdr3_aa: CSVVEGDITEAFF
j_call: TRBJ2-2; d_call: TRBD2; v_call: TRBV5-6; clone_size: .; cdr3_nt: TGTGCCAGCAGGCAGCGGGGGGCGAACACCGGGGAGCTGTTTTTT; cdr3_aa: CASRQRGANTGELFF
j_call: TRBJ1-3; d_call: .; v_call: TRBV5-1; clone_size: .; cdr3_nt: TGCGCCAGCAGCCCGGAGAACGGGAAGGGAAACACCATATATTTT; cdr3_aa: CASSPENGKGNTIYF
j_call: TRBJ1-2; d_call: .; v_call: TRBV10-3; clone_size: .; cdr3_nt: TGTGCCATCAGTGAGTCGGGCAGCTATGGCTACACCTTC; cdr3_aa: CAISESGSYGYTF
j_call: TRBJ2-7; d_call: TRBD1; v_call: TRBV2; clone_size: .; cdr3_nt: TGTGCCAGCAGTGAGGAACAGGGGGCCTACGAGCAGTACTTC; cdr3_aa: CASSEEQGAYEQYF
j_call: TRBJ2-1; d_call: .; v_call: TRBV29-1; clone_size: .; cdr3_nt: TGCAGCGTTCACGGGCCAATTCTTTACAATGAGCAGTTCTTC; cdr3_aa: CSVHGPILYNEQFF
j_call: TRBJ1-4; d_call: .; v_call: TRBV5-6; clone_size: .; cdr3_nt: TGTGCCAGCAGCTTGAGTCTACTTGCAACTAATGAAAAACTGTTTTTT; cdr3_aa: CASSLSLLATNEKLFF
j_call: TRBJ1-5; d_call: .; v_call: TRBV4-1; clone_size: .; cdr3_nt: TGCGCCAGCAGCCCAAGCGCAGGGATCATAATCCGCAATCAGCCCCAGCATTTT; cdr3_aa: CASSPSAGIIIRNQPQHF
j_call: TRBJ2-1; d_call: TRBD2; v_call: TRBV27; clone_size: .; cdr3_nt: TGTGCCAGCATCCCCAGCGGGAGGGCCAGTAATGAGCAGTTCTTC; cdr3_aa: CASIPSGRASNEQFF
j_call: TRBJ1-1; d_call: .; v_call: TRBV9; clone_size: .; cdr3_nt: TGTGCCAGCAGCCGAACCGGGACAAGGAACACTGAAGCTTTCTTT; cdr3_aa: CASSRTGTRNTEAFF
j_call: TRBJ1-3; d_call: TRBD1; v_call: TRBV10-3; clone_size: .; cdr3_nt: TGTGCCATCAGTGAAGAGGGGGCCGGCACCATATATTTT; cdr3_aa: CAISEEGAGTIYF
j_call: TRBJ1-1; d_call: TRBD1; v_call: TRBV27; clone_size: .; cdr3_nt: TGTGCCAGCAGTTCCGACAGGGACACTGAAGCTTTCTTT; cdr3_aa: CASSSDRDTEAFF
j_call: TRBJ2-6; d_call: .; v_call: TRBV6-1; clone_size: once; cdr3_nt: TGTGCCAGCAAAGGGGCTGGGGCCAACGTCCTGACTTTC; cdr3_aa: CASKGAGANVLTF
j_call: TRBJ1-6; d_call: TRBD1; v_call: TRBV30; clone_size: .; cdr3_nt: TGTGCCTGGAGTGAAGGAGGGGGCCGTAATTCACCCCTCCACTTT; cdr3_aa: CAWSEGGGRNSPLHF
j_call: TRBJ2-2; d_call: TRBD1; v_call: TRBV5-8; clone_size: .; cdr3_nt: TGTGCCAGCAGCTTGGACGACAGGGGACAGACCGGGGAGCTGTTTTTT; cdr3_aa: CASSLDDRGQTGELFF
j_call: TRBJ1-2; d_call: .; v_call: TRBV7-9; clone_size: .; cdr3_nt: TGTGCCAGCAGCGAGCTGGCGGGGATGGAGGGCTACACCTTC; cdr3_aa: CASSELAGMEGYTF
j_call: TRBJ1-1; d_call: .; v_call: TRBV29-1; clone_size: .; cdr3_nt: TGCAGCGTCGCCAGGGACCCTGAAGCTTTCTTT; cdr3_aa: CSVARDPEAFF
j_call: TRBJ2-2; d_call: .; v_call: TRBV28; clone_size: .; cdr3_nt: TGTGCCAGCAGTTTAGTCGGGGAGCTGTTTTTT; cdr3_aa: CASSLVGELFF
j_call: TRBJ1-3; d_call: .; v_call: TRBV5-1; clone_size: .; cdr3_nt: TGCGCCAGCAGCCCAGACAGTCCTGGCTCTGGAAACACCATATATTTT; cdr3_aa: CASSPDSPGSGNTIYF
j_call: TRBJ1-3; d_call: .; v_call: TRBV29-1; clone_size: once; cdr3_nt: TGCAGCGTTCAGAAGCCAAGGGATAACTCTGGAAACACCATATATTTT; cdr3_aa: CSVQKPRDNSGNTIYF
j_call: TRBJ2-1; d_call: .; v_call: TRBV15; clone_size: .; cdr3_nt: TGTGCCACCCGCCTCCAGTCGGATGAGCAGTTCTTC; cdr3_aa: CATRLQSDEQFF
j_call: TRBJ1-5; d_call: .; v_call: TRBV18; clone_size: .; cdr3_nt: TGTGCCAGCTCCGCAGAAAGCAATCAGCCCCAGCATTTT; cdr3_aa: CASSAESNQPQHF
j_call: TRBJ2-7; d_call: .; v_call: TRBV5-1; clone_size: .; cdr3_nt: TGCGCCAGCAGCTTGCAAGGGGGGACCTACGAGCAGTACTTC; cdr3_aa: CASSLQGGTYEQYF
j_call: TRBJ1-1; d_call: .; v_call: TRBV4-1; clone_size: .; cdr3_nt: TGCGCCAGCACGCGGGTAGTCAACACTGAAGCTTTCTTT; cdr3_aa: CASTRVVNTEAFF
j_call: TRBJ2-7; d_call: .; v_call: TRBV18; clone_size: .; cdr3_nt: TGTGCCAGCTCACCACCTAGCGACCCTTACGAGCAGTACTTC; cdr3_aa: CASSPPSDPYEQYF
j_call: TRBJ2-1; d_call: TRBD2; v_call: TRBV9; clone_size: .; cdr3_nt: TGTGCCAGCAGCGTGGGAATACTAGCGGTGGATGAGCAGTTCTTC; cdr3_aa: CASSVGILAVDEQFF
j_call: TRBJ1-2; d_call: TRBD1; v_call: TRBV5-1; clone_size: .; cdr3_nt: TGCGCCAGCAGCATAGGACAGGATGGCTACACCTTC; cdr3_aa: CASSIGQDGYTF
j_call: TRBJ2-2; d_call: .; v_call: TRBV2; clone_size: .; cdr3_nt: TGTGCCAGCAGCAGGGAGAACACCGGGGAGCTGTTTTTT; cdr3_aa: CASSRENTGELFF
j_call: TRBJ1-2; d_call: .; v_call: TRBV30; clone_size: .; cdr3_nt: TGTGCCTGGACCCGGCTGGGTGCTGGCTACACCTTC; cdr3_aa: CAWTRLGAGYTF